The 12 T cell receptor beta chains below come from one sample, sequenced in a study of T cell repertoires in cytomegalovirus infection. The antigens for these receptors are not known. TCRdb called the reads again in MiXCR, with one record for every CDR3 protein. The table lists around 710,000 distinct CDR3 sequences, 29% of them singletons. Sequenced material: cultured CD8+ T cells from PBMCs, taken from culture after CMV antigen stimulation. The receptors originated from a human donor in good health (CMV status not recorded). Some clones in this sample may be carry-over from other donors' samples.

V is TRBV10-3 and J is TRBJ1-2, with 9 positions matching TRBD1. The CDR3 has 17 residues. With V trimmed by 0 bases and J by 2 bases, 7 bases remained unmatched. Germline V gene sequence: CDR1 ENHRY, CDR2 SYGVKD. This CDR3 reads CAISESDRGEFNYGYTF. DNA for the CDR3: TGTGCCATCAGTGAGTCCGACAGGGGGGAGTTCAACTATGGCTACACCTTC.

Ten or more counts support this clonotype. The genes are TRBV7-6 and TRBJ2-2; 8 positions match TRBD2. Germline trimming cut 3 bases from V and 2 bases from J; bases unmatched to any gene: 2. Looked up from germline, CDR1 is SGHVS and CDR2 is FNYEAQ. The CDR3 is 15 residues long. The CDR3: CASSFSGGNTGELFF. CDR3 DNA sequence: TGTGCCAGCAGCTTCAGCGGGGGTAACACCGGGGAGCTGTTTTTT.

The CDR3 spells CASSSKLPTARKQETQYF. The CDR3 DNA reads TGTGCCAGCAGCTCCAAGTTACCGACAGCTCGAAAGCAAGAGACCCAGTACTTC. V is TRBV13 and J is TRBJ2-5; D perhaps matches TRBD1 (5 bases). V lost 4 bases, J lost 2 bases, and 23 bases lay in between. CDR3 size: 18 residues. From germline, CDR1 is PRHDT and CDR2 FYEKMQ (reference sequence). Full variable domain (outside the CDR3, taken from reference TRBV13 and TRBJ2-5): AAGVIQSPRHLIKEKRETATLKCYPIPRHDTVYWYQQGPGQDPQFLISFYEKMQSDKGSIPDRFSAQQFSDYHSELNMSSLELGDSALYFCASSSKLPTARKQETQYFGPGTRLLVL.

This clonotype came up a few times. This sequence joins TRBV2 and TRBJ1-2; 8 bases match TRBD1. Trimming removed 8 bases from V and 4 bases from J; junction bases left unmatched: 12. In germline, CDR1 is SNHLY, CDR2 FYNNEI. This CDR3 is built from 15 residues. The CDR3: CASYKGQDRVYGYTF. The CDR3 bases are TGTGCCAGCTACAAGGGGCAGGACAGGGTCTATGGCTACACCTTC.

The rearrangement uses TRBV6-6 and TRBJ1-3, with D hard to call. The CDR3 runs to 17 residues. The V end lost 2 bases, the J end lost 0 bases, and 14 bases lay between the germline ends. CDR1 and CDR2 (germline): MNHNY, SVGAGI (reference sequence). CDR3 in amino acids: CASSYTSDRISGNTIYF. The CDR3 coding sequence is TGTGCCAGCAGTTACACTTCGGACCGGATCTCTGGAAACACCATATATTTT.

Many counts were recorded for this clonotype. This chain links TRBV7-6 with TRBJ1-1; a weak D match, TRBD1 (5 bases). Trimming left V 5 bases short and J 0 bases short, with 16 bases between. Germline V gene sequence: CDR1 SGHVS, CDR2 FNYEAQ. The CDR3 runs to 16 residues. Here the CDR3 reads CASSKPAGRLNTEAFF. The DNA of the CDR3 is TGTGCCAGCAGCAAACCCGCAGGGCGGTTGAACACTGAAGCTTTCTTT. The whole variable domain, filled in from reference TRBV7-6 and TRBJ1-1, reads GAGVSQSPRYKVTKRGQDVALRCDPISGHVSLYWYRQALGQGPEFLTYFNYEAQQDKSGLPNDRFSAERPEGSISTLTIQRTEQRDSAMYRCASSKPAGRLNTEAFFGQGTRLTVV.

This clonotype was picked up a small number of times. The chain has TRBV6-2 or TRBV6-3 and TRBJ2-2; no definite D call. V lost 0 bases to trimming and J lost 4 bases, with 9 bases between them. The CDR3 is 15 residues long. Germline V gene lookup returns CDR1 MNHEY and CDR2 SVGEGT. The CDR3 protein is CASSYSGLGTGELFF. As DNA, the CDR3 is TGTGCCAGCAGTTACTCAGGTCTGGGCACCGGGGAGCTGTTTTTT.

This chain links TRBV28 with TRBJ2-7, with D tentatively TRBD1 (6 bases). This CDR3 is built from 14 residues. Trimming pared 8 bases from V and 0 bases from J, leaving 14 bases between. Germline V CDR1 and CDR2: MDHEN, SYDVKM. The CDR3 DNA reads as TGTGCCAGCGTCGGGATCAGGGGCTCCTACGAGCAGTACGTC. Translating gives CASVGIRGSYEQYV.

V gene TRBV7-6 combines with J gene TRBJ2-3, with D perhaps matching TRBD2 (6 bases). V was pared by 4 bases and J by 5 bases, with 13 bases between. Germline lookup yields CDR1 SGHVS and CDR2 FNYEAQ. CDR3 length: 14 residues. CDR3 in amino acids: CASSYSGERDTQYF. The CDR3 nucleotides read TGTGCCAGCAGCTACTCGGGGGAAAGAGATACGCAGTATTTT.

This clonotype occurred many times. The chain joins TRBV7-8 to TRBJ2-3, with D perhaps assigned TRBD1 or TRBD2 (5 bases each). CDR1 SGHVS and CDR2 FQNEAQ come from the germline V gene. The CDR3 covers 15 residues. V dropped 5 bases and J dropped 1 base, with 13 bases sitting between them. The CDR3 sequence is CASSPRRDRTDTQYF. The CDR3 DNA sequence: TGTGCCAGCAGCCCCCGACGGGACCGCACAGATACGCAGTATTTT. Looking up the rest from reference TRBV7-8 and TRBJ2-3 gives the full variable domain: GAGVSQSPRYKVAKRGQDVALRCDPISGHVSLFWYQQALGQGPEFLTYFQNEAQLDKSGLPSDRFFAERPEGSVSTLKIQRTQQEDSAVYLCASSPRRDRTDTQYFGPGTRLTVL.

This rearrangement joins TRBV5-1 to TRBJ1-1; TRBD1 agrees at 8 bases. The germline gives CDR1 SGHRS, CDR2 YFSETQ. This CDR3 has 12 residues. V was pared by 5 bases and J by 10 bases, with 7 bases of the junction left unmatched. CDR3 amino acids: CASREDRDRAFF. Here the CDR3 DNA reads TGCGCCAGCAGGGAGGACAGGGACAGAGCTTTCTTT.

This clonotype was observed a single time. The chain joins TRBV12-3 or TRBV12-4 to TRBJ1-2; a possible D gene is TRBD1 (5 bases). CDR3 length equals 16 residues. V dropped 4 bases and J dropped 7 bases, with 22 bases sitting between them. This CDR3 reads CASSSLGPAGRGGYTF. The CDR3 DNA sequence: TGTGCCAGCAGTTCTCTCGGGCCAGCTGGGAGGGGTGGCTACACCTTC.